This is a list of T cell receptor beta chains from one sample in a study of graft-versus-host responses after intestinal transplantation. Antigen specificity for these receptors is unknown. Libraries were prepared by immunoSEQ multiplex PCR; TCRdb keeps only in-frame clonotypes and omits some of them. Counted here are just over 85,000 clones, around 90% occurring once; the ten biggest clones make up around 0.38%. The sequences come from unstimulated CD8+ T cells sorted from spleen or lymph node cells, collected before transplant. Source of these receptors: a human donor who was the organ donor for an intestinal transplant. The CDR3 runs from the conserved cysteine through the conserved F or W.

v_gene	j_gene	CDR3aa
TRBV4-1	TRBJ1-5	CASSQETGGSNQPQHF
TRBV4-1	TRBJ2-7	CASSDRASYEQYF
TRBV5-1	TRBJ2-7	CASRSAGVYEQYF
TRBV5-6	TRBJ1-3	CASSPGTGSPPSSGNTIYF
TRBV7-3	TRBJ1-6	CASSLVGAGSPLHF
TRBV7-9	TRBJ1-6	CASSLGPRAPLHF
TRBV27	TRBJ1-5	CASSSGGQPQHF
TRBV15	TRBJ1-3	CATSRFRRWGLSGNTIYF
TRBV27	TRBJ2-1	CASSLDSYNEQFF
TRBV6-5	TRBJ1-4	CASRDTGVGEKLFF
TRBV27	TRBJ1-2	CASSSPGTGMGRNYGYTF
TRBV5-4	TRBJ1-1	CASSLVGNEAFF
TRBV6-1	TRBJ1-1	CASSEAAGGGTEAFF
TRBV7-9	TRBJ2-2	CASSLRGTGGTTGELFF
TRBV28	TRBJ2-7	CASRTPGQGYEQYF
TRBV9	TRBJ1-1	CASSPGTGAQSMNTEAFF
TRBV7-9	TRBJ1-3	CASSPRGSGNTIYF
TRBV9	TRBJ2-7	CASSASPDSLYEQYF
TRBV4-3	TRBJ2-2	CASSQDRRDLNTGELFF
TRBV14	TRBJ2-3	CASSQGLQGSTDTQYF
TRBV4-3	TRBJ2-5	CASSQDWTGEETQYF
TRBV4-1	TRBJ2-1	CASSQDTAGGRNEQFF
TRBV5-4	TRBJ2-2	CASSLNRNTGELFF
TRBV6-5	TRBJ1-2	CASSFQGPQYGYTF
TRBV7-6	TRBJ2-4	CASSPGDSLNIQYF
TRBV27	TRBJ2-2	CASSFRTGELFF
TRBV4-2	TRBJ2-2	CASSQEGGQGLVGELFF
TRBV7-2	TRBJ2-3	CASEAGTGADTQYF
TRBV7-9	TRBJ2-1	CASSRSAGLSYNEQFF
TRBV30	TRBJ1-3	CASRTEISGNTIYF
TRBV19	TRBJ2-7	CASSFSGQHYEQYF
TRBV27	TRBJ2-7	CASNRGGSYEQYF
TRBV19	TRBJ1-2	CASSIYTGVDGYTF
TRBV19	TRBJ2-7	CASSIVTGAEQYF
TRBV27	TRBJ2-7	CASSPDGQGVYEQYF
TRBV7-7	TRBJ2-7	CASSLAVGAYEQYF
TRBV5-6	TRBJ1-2	CASSLGQGRSLLYGYTF
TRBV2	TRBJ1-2	CASRWGEF
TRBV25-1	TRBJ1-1	CASGQGSNTEAFF
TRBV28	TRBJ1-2	CASSSGFDYGYTF
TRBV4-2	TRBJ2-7	CASSPGGSEQYF
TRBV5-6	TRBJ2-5	CASSLRGVRKETQYF
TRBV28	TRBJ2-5	CASRVGGGETQYF
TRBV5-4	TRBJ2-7	CASSGDRYPYEQYF
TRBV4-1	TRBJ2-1	CASSQYRGRDEQFF
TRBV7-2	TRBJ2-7	CASSLGTGALYEQYF
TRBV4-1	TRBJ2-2	CASSQEAGRTGELFF
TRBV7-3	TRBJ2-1	CASSLGLASNNEQFF